These 19 T cell receptor beta chains came from one sample sequenced in a study of glioma-infiltrating T cells. Using RNA template, CDR3s of TCR alpha and beta were amplified with iRepertoire arm-PCR. Each CDR3 protein gets one entry after TCRdb re-called the multiplex PCR reads with MiXCR. The data hold about 400,000 distinct CDR3 sequences, with around 38% observed a single time. Sequencing input: glioma tissue, nonneoplastic brain tissue, or PBMCs (not recorded which). The receptors originated from a human donor with low-grade glioma or glioblastoma, undergoing nonglioma brain surgery, or in good health (not recorded which).

V and J are TRBV4-1 and TRBJ2-3; D might be TRBD1 (5 bases). The J call may be incorrect, as the DNA end agrees better with TRBJ1-5. From germline, CDR1 is MGHRA and CDR2 YSYEKL. The length of the CDR3 is 15 residues. CDR3: CASSLGGQGTDTQHF. CDR3 DNA sequence: TGCGCCAGCAGCCTTGGAGGGCAGGGCACAGATACGCAGCATTTT.

The chain carries TRBV28 and TRBJ2-1; D tentatively reads TRBD1 or TRBD2 (5 bases each). Germline V gene lookup returns CDR1 MDHEN and CDR2 SYDVKM. This CDR3 region has 16 residues. Trimming removed 7 bases from V and 9 bases from J, with 25 bases in between. CDR3 amino acids: CASNPSRDEDFFEQFF. Written as DNA, the CDR3 is TGTGCCAGCAACCCTAGCCGGGACGAGGACTTCTTTGAGCAGTTCTTC. Full variable domain (missing parts from reference TRBV28 and TRBJ2-1): DVKVTQSSRYLVKRTGEKVFLECVQDMDHENMFWYRQDPGLGLRLIYFSYDVKMKEKGDIPEGYSVSREKKERFSLILESASTNQTSMYLCASNPSRDEDFFEQFFGPGTRLTVL.

This chain uses TRBV4-1 with TRBJ1-1; D perhaps matches TRBD1 (6 bases). The CDR3 length is 14 residues. The germline V gene encodes CDR1 MGHRA and CDR2 YSYEKL. V was trimmed by 1 base and J by 6 bases, leaving 12 bases between them. CDR3 region: CASSQGSGVAEAFF. CDR3 nucleotide sequence: TGCGCCAGCAGCCAAGGATCAGGGGTGGCTGAAGCTTTCTTT.

The chain joins TRBV7-2 to TRBJ2-4; no reliable D call. V lost 4 bases and J 0 bases, leaving 16 bases between the germline ends. The length of the CDR3 is 17 residues. CDR1 and CDR2 from the germline V gene are SGHTA and FQGNSA. CDR3 amino acids: CASSSYTGSLAKNIQYF. CDR3 DNA sequence: TGTGCCAGCAGCTCCTACACGGGTAGCCTAGCCAAAAACATTCAGTACTTC.

A note on this clonotype: This may be a read error, as it is one base from a much larger clone. This CDR3 is CSARDFGRGSVYEQYF. The CDR3 bases are TGCAGTGCTAGAGATTTTGGAAGGGGTAGTGTATACGAGCAGTACTTC. V and J are TRBV20-1 and TRBJ2-7, with D maybe TRBD1 (5 bases). This CDR3 has 16 residues. V shed 0 bases and J shed 4 bases, with 19 bases lying between them. Germline V gene lookup returns CDR1 DFQATT and CDR2 SNEGSKA (reference sequence).

For this clonotype: Mismatch with germline at one junction end may stem from a read error. This sequence joins TRBV6-1 and TRBJ2-3; D is perhaps TRBD1 (6 bases). The CDR3 covers 14 residues. Germline assignment: CDR1 MNHNS and CDR2 SASEGT. The CDR3 nucleotides read TGTGCCATCAGACGGGACACCCTCACAGATACGCAGTATTTC. Amino acids: CAIRRDTLTDTQYF.

This clonotype occurred many times. This chain joins TRBV20-1 and TRBJ2-7; the D call may be TRBD1 or TRBD2 (5 bases each). Looked up from germline, CDR1 is DFQATT and CDR2 is SNEGSKA (reference sequence). The CDR3 contains 12 residues. Trimming took off 7 bases at V and 2 bases at J, with 12 bases between the two ends. This CDR3 reads CSGERDPYEQYF. The DNA for the CDR3 is TGCAGTGGGGAACGGGACCCCTACGAGCAGTACTTC.

This clonotype was counted ten times or more. The J gene is TRBJ2-7, the V gene TRBV7-2; D may be TRBD1 (5 bases). Germline CDR1 and CDR2: SGHTA and FQGNSA. The CDR3 totals 15 residues. Deletions cut 1 base from V and 4 bases from J, with 14 bases between. The CDR3 loop is CASSLGRVRVYEQYF. The CDR3 bases are TGTGCCAGCAGCTTAGGCAGGGTACGGGTGTACGAGCAGTACTTC.

Remarks on this clonotype: A much larger clone is a single base away; this may be a read error. The chain carries TRBV28 and TRBJ2-1, with unresolved D. The CDR3 spans 14 residues. The V gene's germline CDR1 is MDHEN and CDR2 SYDVKM. CDR3: CASSSRTVYNEQLF. The CDR3 region has the DNA TGTGCCAGCTCTTCACGGACCGTTTACAATGAGCAGCTCTTC.

This clonotype showed up many times. The rearrangement joins TRBV5-4 to TRBJ2-1; 8 bases align to TRBD2. CDR1 SGHNT and CDR2 YYREEE come from the germline V gene (reference sequence). The CDR3 length is 15 residues. Trimming at V came to 0 bases and at J to 3 bases, leaving 2 bases not matched to a gene. This chain's CDR3 is CASSLGREGYNEQFF. CDR3 nucleotides: TGTGCCAGCAGCTTGGGTCGGGAGGGCTACAATGAGCAGTTCTTC. The complete variable domain, with remaining parts taken from reference TRBV5-4 and TRBJ2-1, reads ETGVTQSPTHLIKTRGQQVTLRCSSQSGHNTVSWYQQALGQGPQFIFQYYREEENGRGNFPPRFSGLQFPNYSSELNVNALELDDSALYLCASSLGREGYNEQFFGPGTRLTVL.

The chain employs TRBV3-1 and TRBJ2-7, with D uncertain. V lost 0 bases and J 0 bases, leaving 9 bases between the germline ends. CDR3 size: 15 residues. Germline CDR1 is LGHDT and CDR2 is YNNKEL (reference sequence). CDR3: CASSQDPGSSYEQYF. As DNA, the CDR3 is TGTGCCAGCAGCCAAGATCCGGGCAGCTCCTACGAGCAGTACTTC.

The chain carries TRBV5-1 and TRBJ2-7, with 10 bases aligning to TRBD1. CDR1 is SGHRS and CDR2 is YFSETQ in the germline V gene. V lost 4 bases and J lost 3; bases outside the gene matches: 7. The CDR3 extends over 15 amino acids. CDR3 protein: CASSVGTGDRYEQYF. The DNA of the CDR3 is TGCGCCAGCAGCGTTGGGACAGGGGATCGCTACGAGCAGTACTTC.

This clonotype was seen repeatedly, ten times or more. This chain joins TRBV28 and TRBJ1-5; no definite D call. The V end lost 8 bases, the J end lost 2 bases, and 13 bases lay between the germline ends. The germline gives CDR1 MDHEN, CDR2 SYDVKM. This CDR3 comprises 14 residues. DNA for the CDR3: TGTGCCAGCCAAAAGACGTTTGGCAATCAGCCCCAGCATTTT. This sequence encodes CASQKTFGNQPQHF.

There are a few counts of this clonotype. The chain joins TRBV7-2 to TRBJ1-1; TRBD1 matches at 8 bases. V gave up 6 bases and J gave up 6 bases; unmatched junction bases: 6. This CDR3 region has 13 residues. Germline V gene data show CDR1 as SGHTA and CDR2 as FQGNSA. CDR3 in amino acids: CASRFTGGSEAFF. The CDR3 region has the DNA TGTGCCAGCAGGTTCACAGGGGGGTCTGAAGCTTTCTTT.

In the case of this clonotype: Being one base from a much bigger clone, this may be a read error. In this CDR3 the conserved last residue, phenylalanine or tryptophan, is missing, so a read error is likely. The chain is built from TRBV20-1 and TRBJ1-1; tentative D call: TRBD1 (6 bases). Trimming stripped 6 bases from V and 8 bases from J, with 19 bases between. Germline lookup yields CDR1 DFQATT and CDR2 SNEGSKA (reference sequence). CDR3 length equals 13 residues. CDR3 in DNA: TGCAGTGCGCCCTTTTCAGGGGCCCACGAAGCTTTCTCT. It yields the protein CSAPFSGAHEAFS.

Regarding this clonotype: A much larger clone differs by one base, so this may be a read error. The chain is built from TRBV28 and TRBJ2-3; TRBD2 aligns across 10 bases. CDR3 length equals 20 residues. Germline loops: CDR1 MDHEN, CDR2 SYDVKM. In DNA form, the CDR3 reads TGTGCCAGCAGTTTAAGTACTAGCGGGGACCCAGGTTTGAGCACAGGTACGCAGTATTTT. Protein: CASSLSTSGDPGLSTGTQYF. Full variable domain (remainder filled in from reference TRBV28 and TRBJ2-3): DVKVTQSSRYLVKRTGEKVFLECVQDMDHENMFWYRQDPGLGLRLIYFSYDVKMKEKGDIPEGYSVSREKKERFSLILESASTNQTSMYLCASSLSTSGDPGLSTGTQYFGPGTRLTVL.

This clonotype was detected only a few times. This chain's CDR3 is CASSLWVRGPLGGTF. Here the CDR3 DNA reads TGTGCCAGCAGCTTGTGGGTTAGGGGACCTCTCGGTGGCACCTTC. This chain links TRBV7-9 with TRBJ1-2; D is possibly TRBD1 (5 bases). The CDR3 consists of 15 residues. The germline gives CDR1 SEHNR, CDR2 FQNEAQ (reference sequence). V gave up 3 bases and J gave up 13 bases, with 24 bases separating them.

This chain's CDR3 is CASSPKGASGSPSYEQYF. CDR3 nucleotides: TGTGCCAGCAGCCCCAAGGGGGCTAGCGGGAGTCCCTCCTACGAGCAGTACTTC. The gene calls are TRBV7-2 and TRBJ2-7; TRBD2 matches at 10 bases. The CDR3 is 18 amino acids. After removal of 5 bases from V and 0 bases from J, the junction contained 13 bases not matched to a gene. Germline V gene lookup returns CDR1 SGHTA and CDR2 FQGNSA.

As for this clonotype: It may be a read error: a sequence one base away is much more abundant. The gene calls are TRBV6-1 and TRBJ2-3; D is uncertain. CDR3 length equals 14 residues. Germline-derived CDR1 and CDR2 are MNHNS and SASEGT. Deletions cut 6 bases from V and 5 bases from J, with 15 bases between. The CDR3 nucleotides read TGTGCCAGCAGGCCGCCAGTGGGTGGAGATACGCAGTATTTT. This sequence encodes CASRPPVGGDTQYF.